This paragraph covers one T cell receptor beta chain sequence. It lacks a known antigen. No qualities accompany the bases; no much larger clone lies one base away. This record comes from a study of response to subunit inactivated influenza vaccine (dated by TCRdb to 2016 to 2019). Regarding the study in general: Deep quantitative T cell receptor repertoire profiling was used in the study to track responses to a trivalent subunit inactivated influenza vaccine.

V and J lose 4 bases and 0 bases, and a span of 10 bases separates them. CDR3 length: 15 amino acids, cysteine to phenylalanine. Only the CDR3 portion is preserved as DNA: 45 bases, with reading frame beginning at the first base. The germline V gene gives CDR1 as SGHRS and CDR2 as YFSETQ. Summary of the overall study and its limitations: It was suggested by the authors that each seasonal influenza vaccination may recruit only a limited number of new T cells.

Libraries were prepared through RT-PCR. TCRdb lists the instrument as Illumina HiSeq 2500. The public sequencing data were trimmed at Q25 with fastp and processed into clonotypes with MiXCR by TCRdb, which kept only in-frame beta chains. Here each entry gathers all rows of one CDR3 protein and keeps the most common genes and DNA. This sample holds 700,000 to 800,000 distinct CDR3 sequences; under 20% were observed only once. Approximately 11% of the sample goes to the ten largest clones. The sample was PBMCs from blood, taken roughly 5 days after vaccination. The sequence is built from TRBV5-1 and TRBJ2-2; the D gene cannot be resolved beyond TRBD1 or TRBD2, each matching 5 bases. The sequence came from a middle-aged man who received an inactivated influenza vaccine. Donor details come from another sample of the same person, matched by shared clones. The CDR3 is CASSRDGANTGELFF. The sequenced DNA: TGCGCCAGCAGCAGGGACGGCGCGAACACCGGGGAGCTGTTTTTT.